These T cell receptor beta chains were read from a single sample in a study of response to subunit inactivated influenza vaccine. TCRdb recomputed calls from the RT-PCR reads with MiXCR, one row per CDR3 protein. The sample has 450,000 to 600,000 distinct CDR3 sequences, more than 15% seen once; the top ten hold around 3%. Sequenced material: CD4+ T cells sorted from PBMCs, taken roughly 24 months after vaccination. Source of these receptors: a man aged 45 to 75 who received an inactivated influenza vaccine. Both conserved end residues are part of each CDR3. A D gene is named only where the DNA matches it firmly.

TRBJ1-5,-,TRBV6-4,CASSDSIRGPPWGNQPQHF
TRBJ2-1,-,TRBV12-2,CASRTRDYLNEQFF
TRBJ2-1,TRBD2,TRBV7-2,CASSLRSGLATNEQFF
TRBJ2-1,TRBD1,TRBV7-6,CASSLALPGQGAPSSYNEQFF
TRBJ2-3,-,TRBV20-1,CSARVPDATDTQYF
TRBJ2-1,TRBD2,TRBV6-2/TRBV6-3,CASTIAGANNEQFF
TRBJ2-2,-,TRBV29-1,CSASDTGELFF
TRBJ1-1,-,TRBV20-1,CSARQGKDQAFF
TRBJ1-6,TRBD1,TRBV11-2,CASSYTGVSPLHF
TRBJ2-3,TRBD2,TRBV12-3/TRBV12-4,CASSDIAGVLTSTDTQYF
TRBJ1-4,-,TRBV7-2,CASSFLGVGKLFF
TRBJ2-7,TRBD2,TRBV7-6,CASSPQLAGVAYEQYF
TRBJ2-1,TRBD2,TRBV4-2,CASSQGGTNNEQFF
TRBJ2-1,-,TRBV10-3,CAISERQGTYNEQFF
TRBJ1-1,-,TRBV9,CASSSRESRTEAFF
TRBJ2-2,TRBD1,TRBV24-1,CATSDLWTGNSGELFF
TRBJ2-1,TRBD1,TRBV18,CASSPPQGAGYNEQFF
TRBJ2-5,-,TRBV5-1,CASSLLGAQKETQYF
TRBJ1-6,-,TRBV6-5,CASSYSGHNSPLHF
TRBJ2-4,TRBD1,TRBV19,CASIDRAYIQYF
TRBJ2-4,-,TRBV5-5,CASSLAKAKNIQYF
TRBJ1-1,-,TRBV24-1,CATSDLDSQLNTEAFF
TRBJ1-5,-,TRBV12-3/TRBV12-4,CASSASNQPQHF
TRBJ2-2,-,TRBV28,CASSLRFPGELFF
TRBJ2-2,-,TRBV12-3/TRBV12-4,CASNLGGANTGELFF
TRBJ2-5,-,TRBV5-1,CASSLESGIKETQYF
TRBJ1-5,-,TRBV11-2,CASSPRVSILYSNQPQHF
TRBJ2-2,-,TRBV11-2,CASSHSPLRTGELFF
TRBJ2-3,TRBD2,TRBV4-3,CASSQGVRGSGGATDTQYF
TRBJ2-7,-,TRBV21-1,CASSTGKGQGSYEQYF
TRBJ1-4,TRBD1,TRBV20-1,CSAHGATGGTNEKLFF
TRBJ2-7,TRBD2,TRBV4-2,CASSQEAGGPYEQYF
TRBJ2-2,-,TRBV7-2,CASSPTFVGGRELFF
TRBJ2-5,-,TRBV11-2,CASSSLGRGGRRSQYF
TRBJ2-4,-,TRBV29-1,CSVELPGISIQYF
TRBJ2-6,-,TRBV2,CATSAPGRSGANVLTF
TRBJ2-7,TRBD2,TRBV10-3,CAISDPGRGYEQYF
TRBJ1-6,-,TRBV3-1,CASSQIEGAPLHF
TRBJ1-3,-,TRBV10-3,CAIQQGPSGNTIYF
TRBJ1-2,-,TRBV12-3/TRBV12-4,CASTPRGLYGYTF
TRBJ2-3,-,TRBV20-1,CSAREGTVGTDTQYF
TRBJ2-6,-,TRBV20-1,CSASWQGPWANVLTF
TRBJ2-2,-,TRBV9,CASSVFAGTGELFF
TRBJ1-4,-,TRBV20-1,CSAREGSWGIGNEKLFF
TRBJ2-2,-,TRBV7-2,CASSLSGSTGELFF
TRBJ1-3,-,TRBV10-3,CAISESAGRFSGNTIYF
TRBJ1-2,-,TRBV4-3,CASSQDRAGSYYGYTF
TRBJ1-1,-,TRBV5-1,CASSWDGQTTEAFF
TRBJ2-3,-,TRBV28,CASSAPTGSLWTATQYF